The 19 T cell receptor beta chains below come from one sample, sequenced in a study of low-dose radiotherapy and immunotherapy resistance in tumors. Noted time point: after trial treatment. Treatment denoted: LDRT plus nivolumab, ipilimumab, low-dose cyclophosphamide and aspirin (RACIN trial). Both TCRalpha and TCRbeta chains were reverse transcribed with V-gene-specific primers. Amplification, which lasted around 21 PCR cycles, used a constant-region primer and V-primer adapter to amplify TCRs. A single record per CDR3 protein comes from TCRdb applying MiXCR to the reads. The table includes 35,000 to 45,000 distinct CDR3 sequences, about 25% detected once. The sequenced sample was PBMCs, obtained after low-dose radiotherapy plus immunotherapy. These receptors were taken from a male donor with prostate cancer.

This clonotype occurred many times. The chain carries TRBV21-1 and TRBJ2-5. TRBV21-1 is tagged as a pseudogene. CDR3 length: 14 amino acids. This CDR3 is CASSKVQNQETQYF. In DNA form, the CDR3 reads TGTGCCAGCAGCAAAGTACAGAACCAAGAGACCCAGTACTTC.

This clonotype was counted many times. V gene TRBV12-3 or TRBV12-4 combines with J gene TRBJ2-7; the D gene is possibly TRBD2 (7 bases). V was cut by 5 bases and J by 3 bases, with 14 bases left in between. The CDR3 is 14 residues long. The CDR3 here is CASSQGGGDYEQYF. CDR3 coding DNA: TGTGCCAGCAGTCAGGGAGGGGGTGACTACGAGCAGTACTTC.

Comment on this clonotype: A read error is the likely source, as a far larger clone sits one nucleotide away. The chain joins TRBV6-6 to TRBJ2-1; D unclear. The germline V gene encodes CDR1 MNHNY and CDR2 SVGAGI (reference sequence). V was shortened by 8 bases and J by 3 bases, with 17 bases between the two germline ends. CDR3 length equals 15 residues. This CDR3 reads CASCPTWNRYNEQFF. Written as DNA, the CDR3 is TGTGCCAGCTGTCCCACCTGGAATCGCTACAATGAGCAGTTCTTC.

Details on this clonotype: A single base is all that separates this from a far larger clone, so a read error is likely. The chain carries TRBV5-1 and TRBJ2-7, with TRBD1 matching over 7 bases. The CDR3 is made up of 13 amino acids. The V segment lost 7 bases and the J segment 7 bases; nucleotides outside the gene matches: 11. Germline V lookup: CDR1 SGHRS, CDR2 YFSETQ. The CDR3 reads CASHTGDYNEQYF. CDR3 in DNA: TGCGCCAGCCACACAGGGGATTACAATGAGCAGTACTTC.

Points on this clonotype: A read error is likely here: a far larger clone is one base away. V gene TRBV6-2 or TRBV6-3 combines with J gene TRBJ2-7; 8 bases are shared with TRBD1. Trimming at V came to 6 bases and at J to 7 bases, leaving 14 bases not matched to a gene. Germline V CDR1 and CDR2: MNHEY, SVGEGT. CDR3 length equals 15 residues. The CDR3 DNA is TGTGCCAGCAGCATGGGACAGGTAACCTACAATGAGCAGTACTTC. It translates to CASSMGQVTYNEQYF.

This clonotype appeared many times. The chain joins TRBV5-5 to TRBJ2-5; the D is unclear. The germline V gene encodes CDR1 SGHKS and CDR2 YYEKEE (reference sequence). Trimming cost V 4 bases and J 2 bases, with 15 bases left between them. The CDR3 loop spans 15 amino acids. The CDR3 loop reads CASSPGRSLQETQYF. CDR3 nucleotide sequence: TGTGCCAGCAGCCCCGGTCGGAGCCTTCAAGAGACCCAGTACTTC.

Worth noting for this clonotype: A far larger clone is just one base off, so this is likely a read error. This is likely a read error, given that the CDR3 carries no conserved phenylalanine or tryptophan at its end. It is unclear where the CDR3 begins or ends on the DNA, so no DNA is shown, and the CDR3 is as TCRdb lists it. J is TRBJ1-5 and V is TRBV26; the D segment call TRBD1 is taken from the table without a DNA check. TRBV26 represents a pseudogene. The CDR3 is 17 residues long, counting both termini. CDR3 sequence: CASSPIPRGSSNQPQHY.

Note on this clonotype: A read error is the likely source, as a far larger clone sits one nucleotide away. It is likely a read error, because the conserved phenylalanine at the end of the CDR3 is missing. The J gene is TRBJ1-2, the V gene TRBV7-6; 9 nucleotides match TRBD1. The J segment lost 8 bases and the V segment lost 6 bases, leaving 10 bases of the junction unmatched. The CDR3 loop spans 14 amino acids. CDR1 and CDR2 from the germline V gene are SGHVS and FNYEAQ. In DNA, the CDR3 is TGTGCCAGCAGTGCGGTAGGGACAGGGAGCGGCTACACCTTA. It translates to CASSAVGTGSGYTL.

This chain connects TRBV28 to TRBJ2-5, with unresolved D. This CDR3 has 12 residues. Germline CDR1 MDHEN, CDR2 SYDVKM. Trimming cost V 7 bases and J 5 bases, with 11 bases left between them. The CDR3 DNA is TGTGCCAGCACAGCCCCCGGGGAGACCCAGTACTTC. Translating gives CASTAPGETQYF.

This clonotype was counted many times. The chain uses TRBV3-1 and TRBJ2-7, with TRBD2 as a possible D gene (5 bases). The V end lost 0 bases, the J end lost 3 bases, and 12 bases lay between the germline ends. This CDR3 comprises 15 residues. CDR1 is LGHDT and CDR2 is YNNKEL in the germline V gene (reference sequence). The CDR3 nucleotides are TGTGCCAGCAGCCAAGATGAACGAGGGATCTACGAGCAGTACTTC. Its translation is CASSQDERGIYEQYF.

Remarks on this clonotype: This likely came from a read error, as a far larger clone is one base away. The chain carries TRBV4-2 and TRBJ2-5; D gene unclear. The end of the DNA aligns better with TRBJ2-7, so the J call may be wrong. Germline CDR1 and CDR2: LGHNA and YNFKEQ. This CDR3 spans 16 amino acids. The DNA of the CDR3 is TGTGCCAACAGCGATAGTTTGGACGCTCGCTCCCACGAGCAGTACTTC. Translating gives CANSDSLDARSHEQYF.

This clonotype has ten or more counts. The genes are TRBV5-1 and TRBJ2-3, with 11 positions matching TRBD2. The V and J ends lost 4 bases and 4 bases, in that order; junction bases with no gene match: 2. CDR3 length: 14 residues. Germline V gene sequence: CDR1 SGHRS, CDR2 YFSETQ. DNA for the CDR3: TGCGCCAGCAGCCTAGCGGGGGGTGCAGATACGCAGTATTTT. Translated, it gives CASSLAGGADTQYF. Full variable domain (outside the CDR3, taken from reference TRBV5-1 and TRBJ2-3): KAGVTQTPRYLIKTRGQQVTLSCSPISGHRSVSWYQQTPGQGLQFLFEYFSETQRNKGNFPGRFSGRQFSNSRSEMNVSTLELGDSALYLCASSLAGGADTQYFGPGTRLTVL.

This clonotype was counted many times. At one end, the junction sequence differs from germline, possibly due to a read error. This chain connects TRBV5-1 to TRBJ1-4, with a possible D match to TRBD1 (6 bases). From germline, CDR1 is SGHRS and CDR2 YFSETQ. This CDR3 region has 15 residues. CDR3 nucleotide sequence: TGTGCCAGCAGCTTGGGAGGGGGAAGACTCGAAAAACTGTTTTTT. As protein: CASSLGGGRLEKLFF.

This clonotype has at least ten counts. The rearrangement uses TRBV3-1 and TRBJ1-5; D ambiguous. Germline lookup yields CDR1 LGHDT and CDR2 YNNKEL (reference sequence). The CDR3 runs to 14 residues. V lost 1 base to trimming and J lost 4 bases, with 8 bases between them. The CDR3 spells CASSQASDNQPQHF. The CDR3 DNA reads as TGTGCCAGCAGCCAAGCCAGCGATAATCAGCCCCAGCATTTT.

This clonotype has at least ten counts. This chain links TRBV3-1 with TRBJ2-3, with D hard to call. The CDR3 extends over 13 amino acids. Germline V gene data show CDR1 as LGHDT and CDR2 as YNNKEL (reference sequence). With 6 bases removed from V and 4 bases from J, the gap between germline ends came to 11 bases. CDR3 bases: TGTGCCAGCAGTTACAGTGGCTCAGATACGCAGTATTTT. Protein sequence: CASSYSGSDTQYF.

The table lists this clonotype with many counts. CDR3 nucleotide sequence: TGTGCCAGCAGTGAATTTGGGGATGAGCAGTTCTTC. It is translated as CASSEFGDEQFF. J is TRBJ2-1 and V is TRBV25-1; D not resolved. Germline V lookup: CDR1 MGHDK, CDR2 SYGVNS. The CDR3 spans 12 residues. V lost 1 base to trimming and J lost 8 bases, with 6 bases between them.

At least ten counts were recorded for this clonotype. The V call is TRBV18, the J call TRBJ1-5; D not certain. Germline CDR1 KGHSH, CDR2 LQKENI. V lost 6 bases and J lost 3, with 15 bases in between. This CDR3 contains 15 residues. CDR3 loop: CASSPRRVANQPQHF. The DNA for the CDR3 is TGTGCCAGCTCCCCCAGGAGAGTGGCCAATCAGCCCCAGCATTTT.

This clonotype appeared many times. The chain recombines TRBV5-5 with TRBJ2-3; the D gene is possibly TRBD1 (5 bases). The CDR3 spans 14 residues. Germline-derived CDR1 and CDR2 are SGHKS and YYEKEE (reference sequence). Trimming cost V 2 bases and J 3 bases, with 10 bases left between them. The CDR3 region has the DNA TGTGCCAGCAGCTTAAGCAGGGTGACAGATACGCAGTATTTT. It specifies CASSLSRVTDTQYF. The full variable domain, completed using reference TRBV5-5 and TRBJ2-3, is DAGVTQSPTHLIKTRGQQVTLRCSPISGHKSVSWYQQVLGQGPQFIFQYYEKEERGRGNFPDRFSARQFPNYSSELNVNALLLGDSALYLCASSLSRVTDTQYFGPGTRLTVL.

For this clonotype: With a far larger clone one base away, a read error is the likely cause. The chain joins TRBV29-1 to TRBJ2-7; no clear D gene. The germline gives CDR1 SQVTM, CDR2 ANQGSEA. With 7 bases removed from V and 7 bases from J, the gap between germline ends came to 17 bases. The CDR3 totals 12 residues. CDR3 protein: CSGGRSYNEQYF. CDR3 nucleotide sequence: TGCAGCGGCGGTCGCAGCTACAATGAGCAGTACTTC.